This entry is about one TCR beta chain. The data originate from a study of blood T cell repertoires in COVID-19. Overall study context: The origin of the acute and convalescent COVID-19 samples was the United States, Italy and Spain. T cells, B-cell-depleted T cells, or PBMCs provided the cDNA or gDNA that served as material.

Original analysis: By means of reference gene primer amplification, nucleated cell counts were estimated. Sequencing used immunoSEQ multiplex PCR; TCRdb keeps in-frame clones, though not all of them. V and J calls and clone size are copied from that table; D and trimming were computed from the DNA. The sample has hundreds of thousands of clones; approximately 85% are singletons. The CDR3 length is 15 residues. With 3 bases clipped from V and 5 bases from J, the junction kept 10 bases outside the gene matches. Germline CDR1 LNHNV, CDR2 YYDKDF (reference sequence). The TCR originated in a middle-aged man with active or convalescent COVID-19. The chain is built from TRBV15 and TRBJ2-7, with TRBD2 matching over 7 bases. Sequenced input: peripheral blood. The CDR3, as DNA: TGTGCCACCAGCAGGGGGGAGGGCCTCTTGAACGAGCAGTACTTC. Its translation is CATSRGEGLLNEQYF.